The sequence of this T cell receptor beta chain was determined in a study of Ad26.COV2.S vaccination and SARS-CoV-2 variants. On the study more broadly: Within the COV1001 Ad26.COV2.S trial arm, the donor was enrolled. Doses of Ad26.COV2.S were injected into muscle once or twice, 56 days apart.

The table came from immunoSEQ multiplex PCR; TCRdb's copy has only in-frame clones and leaves some out. Here the sample spans 300,000 to 350,000 clones, around nine tenths being singletons. Stated treatment: roughly 19 received Ad26.COV2.S at low or high dose, single or two shots; 5 received placebo; per-sample allocation not given. The samples were gathered on day 63 after the first injection of vaccine or placebo. There are 14 residues in the CDR3. Losses at the gene ends were 4 bases for V and 5 bases for J; bases not matched to a gene: 7. Germline V gene sequence: CDR1 SGHRS, CDR2 YFSETQ. This clone was recorded only once.

The material was peripheral blood, obtained in a trial of Ad26.COV2.S vaccine versus placebo. The TCR comes from a person between 18 and 60 years old who received the Ad26.COV2.S COVID-19 vaccine or a placebo. This sequence joins TRBV5-1 and TRBJ2-5; 8 bases align to TRBD1. CDR3 coding DNA: TGCGCCAGCAGCCAACAGGGGGAACGGGAGACCCAGTACTTC. Translating it yields CASSQQGERETQYF.